This T cell receptor beta chain appears in the sequencing data of a study of cytomegalovirus exposure and HLA in healthy donors. The CDR3 loop spans 13 amino acids. Trimming pared 1 base from V and 4 bases from J, leaving 7 bases between. Germline values: CDR1 SGHTA, CDR2 FQGNSA. Here immunoSEQ multiplex PCR was the method, and the copy in TCRdb shows in-frame clones only, minus some. In the table there are over 120,000 clones, approximately 90% of which are singletons. Of note for this clone: Its antigen is not known.

Study-level points and caveats: It was confirmed in vitro that a few of the CMV-associated chains were specific for CMV antigens.

This chain links TRBV7-2 with TRBJ1-1, with no clear D. This clonotype originated in a man aged 18 to 30 in good health and CMV-seropositive. The sequencing sample was made of PBMCs. The CDR3 loop reads CASSLVQTTEAFF. CDR3 in DNA: TGTGCCAGCAGCTTAGTACAGACCACTGAAGCTTTCTTT.